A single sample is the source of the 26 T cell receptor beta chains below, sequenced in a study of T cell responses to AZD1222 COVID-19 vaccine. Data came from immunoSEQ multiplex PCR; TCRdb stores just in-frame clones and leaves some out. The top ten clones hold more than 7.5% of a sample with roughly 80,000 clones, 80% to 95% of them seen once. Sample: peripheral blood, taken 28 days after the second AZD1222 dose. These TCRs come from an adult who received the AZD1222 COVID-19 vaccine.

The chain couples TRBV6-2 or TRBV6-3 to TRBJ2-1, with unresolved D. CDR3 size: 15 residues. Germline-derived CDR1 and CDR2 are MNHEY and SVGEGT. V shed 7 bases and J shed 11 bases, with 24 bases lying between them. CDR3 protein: CASIPDGRSGSQQFF. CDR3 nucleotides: TGTGCCAGCATCCCCGATGGCCGGAGTGGGTCCCAGCAGTTCTTC.

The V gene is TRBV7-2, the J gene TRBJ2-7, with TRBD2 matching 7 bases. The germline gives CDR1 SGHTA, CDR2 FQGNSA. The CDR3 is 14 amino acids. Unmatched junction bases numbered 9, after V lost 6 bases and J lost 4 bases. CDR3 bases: TGTGCCAGCAGACCCCCGACTAGCACGTACGAGCAGTACTTC. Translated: CASRPPTSTYEQYF. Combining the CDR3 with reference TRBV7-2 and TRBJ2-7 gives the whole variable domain GAGVSQSPSNKVTEKGKDVELRCDPISGHTALYWYRQSLGQGLEFLIYFQGNSAPDKSGLPSDRFSAERTGGSVSTLTIQRTQQEDSAVYLCASRPPTSTYEQYFGPGTRLTVT.

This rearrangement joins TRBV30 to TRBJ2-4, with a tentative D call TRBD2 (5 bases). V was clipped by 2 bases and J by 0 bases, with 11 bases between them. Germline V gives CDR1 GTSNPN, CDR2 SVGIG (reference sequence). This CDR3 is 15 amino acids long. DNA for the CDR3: TGTGCCTGGAGTCTAGCCAGTCTAGCCAAAAACATTCAGTACTTC. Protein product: CAWSLASLAKNIQYF.

CDR3 coding DNA: TGCGCCAGCAGCCAAGAGATCAGGGCGAACACTGAAGCTTTCTTT. Translated, it gives CASSQEIRANTEAFF. J is TRBJ1-1 and V is TRBV4-3, with D tentatively TRBD1 (5 bases). Germline lookup yields CDR1 LGHNA and CDR2 YSLEER. The V gene lost 0 bases and the J gene lost 1 base, with 9 bases spanning the gap. The CDR3 has 15 amino acids.

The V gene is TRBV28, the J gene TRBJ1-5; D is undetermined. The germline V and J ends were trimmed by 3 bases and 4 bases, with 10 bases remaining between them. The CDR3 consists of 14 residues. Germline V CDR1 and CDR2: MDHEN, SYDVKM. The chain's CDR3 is CASSFVGTNQPQHF. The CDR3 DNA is TGTGCCAGCAGTTTTGTCGGCACAAATCAGCCCCAGCATTTT.

For the CDR3, the DNA is TGTGCCAGCAGCCCCCATACAAGAAGTGAAGCTTTCTTT. This codes for CASSPHTRSEAFF. The rearrangement joins TRBV11-3 to TRBJ1-1; D ambiguous. With 5 bases removed from V and 7 bases from J, the gap between germline ends came to 14 bases. The CDR3 extends over 13 amino acids. Looked up from germline, CDR1 is SGHNT and CDR2 is YENEEA.

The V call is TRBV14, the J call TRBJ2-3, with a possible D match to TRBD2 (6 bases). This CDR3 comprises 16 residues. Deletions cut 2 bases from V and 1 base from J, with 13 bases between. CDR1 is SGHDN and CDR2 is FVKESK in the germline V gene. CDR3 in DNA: TGTGCCAGCAGCCAAAGACTAGGAGTTGGCACAGATACGCAGTATTTT. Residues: CASSQRLGVGTDTQYF.

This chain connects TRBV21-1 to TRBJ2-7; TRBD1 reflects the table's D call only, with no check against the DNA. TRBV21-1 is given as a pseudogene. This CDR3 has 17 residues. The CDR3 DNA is TGTGCCAGCAGCCCCGCCCGGGACAGGTCCTTGTACTACGAGCAGTACTTC. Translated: CASSPARDRSLYYEQYF.

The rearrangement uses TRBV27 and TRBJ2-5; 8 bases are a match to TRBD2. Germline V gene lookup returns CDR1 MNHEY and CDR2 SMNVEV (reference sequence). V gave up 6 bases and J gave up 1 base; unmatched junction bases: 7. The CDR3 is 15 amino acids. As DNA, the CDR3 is TGTGCCAGCAGGCCGGGACTAGGCCCCCAAGAGACCCAGTACTTC. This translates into CASRPGLGPQETQYF.

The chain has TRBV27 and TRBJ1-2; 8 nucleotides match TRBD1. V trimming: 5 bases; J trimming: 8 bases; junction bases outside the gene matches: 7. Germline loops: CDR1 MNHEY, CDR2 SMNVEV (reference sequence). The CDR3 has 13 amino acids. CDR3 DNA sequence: TGTGCCAGCAGTCCTGACAGGGGTTACGGCTACACCTTC. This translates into CASSPDRGYGYTF.

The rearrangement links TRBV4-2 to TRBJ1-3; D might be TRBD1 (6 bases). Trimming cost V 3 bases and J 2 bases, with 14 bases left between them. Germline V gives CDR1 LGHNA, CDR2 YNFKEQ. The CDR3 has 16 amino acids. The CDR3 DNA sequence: TGTGCCAGCAGCCATAGCAGGGGCGAACCTGGAAACACCATATATTTT. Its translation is CASSHSRGEPGNTIYF.

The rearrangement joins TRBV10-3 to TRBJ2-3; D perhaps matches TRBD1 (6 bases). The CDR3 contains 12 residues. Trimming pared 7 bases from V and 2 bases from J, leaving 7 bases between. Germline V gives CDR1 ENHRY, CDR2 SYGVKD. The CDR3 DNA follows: TGTGCCATCAAGGGGGACACAGATACGCAGTATTTT. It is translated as CAIKGDTDTQYF.

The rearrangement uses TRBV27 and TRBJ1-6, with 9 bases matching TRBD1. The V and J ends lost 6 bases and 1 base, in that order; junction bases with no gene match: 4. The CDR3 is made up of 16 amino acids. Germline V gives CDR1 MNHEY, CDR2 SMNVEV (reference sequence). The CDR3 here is CASRQDRGSYNSPLHF. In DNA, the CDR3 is TGTGCCAGCAGACAGGACAGGGGTTCCTATAATTCACCCCTCCACTTT.

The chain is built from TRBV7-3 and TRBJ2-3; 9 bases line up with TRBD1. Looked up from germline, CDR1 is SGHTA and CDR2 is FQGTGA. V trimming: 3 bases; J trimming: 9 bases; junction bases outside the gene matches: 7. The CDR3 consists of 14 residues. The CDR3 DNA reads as TGTGCCAGCAGCTTGGGACAGGGAATAGGAACGCAGTATTTT. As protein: CASSLGQGIGTQYF.

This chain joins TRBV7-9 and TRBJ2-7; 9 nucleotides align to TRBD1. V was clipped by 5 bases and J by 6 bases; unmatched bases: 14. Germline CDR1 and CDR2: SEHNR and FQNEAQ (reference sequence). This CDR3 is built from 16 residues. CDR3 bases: TGTGCCAGCAGCCCCGTAATGGGACAGGGAAAGTCCGAGCAGTACTTC. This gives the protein CASSPVMGQGKSEQYF.

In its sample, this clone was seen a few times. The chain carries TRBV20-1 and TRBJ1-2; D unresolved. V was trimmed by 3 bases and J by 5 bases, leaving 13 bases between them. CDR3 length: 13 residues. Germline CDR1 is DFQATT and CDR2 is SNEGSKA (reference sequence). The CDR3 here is CSASRAGGYGYTF. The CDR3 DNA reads TGCAGTGCTAGTCGTGCTGGAGGGTATGGCTACACCTTC.

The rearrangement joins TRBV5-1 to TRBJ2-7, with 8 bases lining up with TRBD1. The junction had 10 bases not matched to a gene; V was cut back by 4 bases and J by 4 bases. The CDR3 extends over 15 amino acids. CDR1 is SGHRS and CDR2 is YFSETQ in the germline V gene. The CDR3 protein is CASSPPGQARYEQYF. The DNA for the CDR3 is TGCGCCAGCAGCCCACCGGGACAGGCTAGGTACGAGCAGTACTTC.

In DNA, the CDR3 is TGTGCCAGCAGCTTAGAAGCGGGAGGGGAGACCCAGTACTTC. Protein: CASSLEAGGETQYF. This chain links TRBV11-3 with TRBJ2-5; 10 nucleotides align to TRBD2. After removal of 0 bases from V and 5 bases from J, the junction contained 0 bases not matched to a gene. The CDR3 sequence is 14 residues long. Germline V gene lookup returns CDR1 SGHNT and CDR2 YENEEA.

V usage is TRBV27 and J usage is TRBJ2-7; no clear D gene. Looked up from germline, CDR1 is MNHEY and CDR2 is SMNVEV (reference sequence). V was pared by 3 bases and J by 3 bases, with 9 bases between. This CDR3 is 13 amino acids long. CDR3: CASSLGSIYEQYF. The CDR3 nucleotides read TGTGCCAGCAGTTTGGGAAGTATCTACGAGCAGTACTTC.

CDR3: CASRTDNQETQYF. The CDR3, as DNA: TGTGCCAGCAGGACGGACAACCAAGAGACCCAGTACTTC. The chain employs TRBV28 and TRBJ2-5; a possible D gene is TRBD1 (5 bases). V lost 6 bases and J 0 bases, leaving 8 bases between the germline ends. CDR3 length equals 13 residues. From germline, CDR1 is MDHEN and CDR2 SYDVKM. The full variable domain, its missing parts supplied by reference TRBV28 and TRBJ2-5, is DVKVTQSSRYLVKRTGEKVFLECVQDMDHENMFWYRQDPGLGLRLIYFSYDVKMKEKGDIPEGYSVSREKKERFSLILESASTNQTSMYLCASRTDNQETQYFGPGTRLLVL.

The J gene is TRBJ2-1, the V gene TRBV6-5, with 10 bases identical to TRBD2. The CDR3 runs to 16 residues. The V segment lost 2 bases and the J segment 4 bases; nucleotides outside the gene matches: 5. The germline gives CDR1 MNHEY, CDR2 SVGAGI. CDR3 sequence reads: CASSYSPSGSYNEQFF. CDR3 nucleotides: TGTGCCAGCAGTTACAGCCCTAGCGGGAGTTACAATGAGCAGTTCTTC.

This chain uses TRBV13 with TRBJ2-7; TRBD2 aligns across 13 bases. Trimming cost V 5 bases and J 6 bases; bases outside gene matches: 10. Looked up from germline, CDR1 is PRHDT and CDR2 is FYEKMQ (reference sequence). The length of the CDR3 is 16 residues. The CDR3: CASSERLAGGPGEQYF. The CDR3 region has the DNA TGTGCCAGCAGCGAAAGACTAGCGGGAGGTCCCGGCGAGCAGTACTTC.

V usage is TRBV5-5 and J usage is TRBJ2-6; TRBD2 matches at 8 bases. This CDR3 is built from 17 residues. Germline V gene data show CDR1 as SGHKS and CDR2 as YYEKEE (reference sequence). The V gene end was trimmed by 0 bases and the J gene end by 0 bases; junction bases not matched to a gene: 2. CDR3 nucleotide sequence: TGTGCCAGCAGCTTGGTCGGGAGGGCCTCTGGGGCCAACGTCCTGACTTTC. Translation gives CASSLVGRASGANVLTF.

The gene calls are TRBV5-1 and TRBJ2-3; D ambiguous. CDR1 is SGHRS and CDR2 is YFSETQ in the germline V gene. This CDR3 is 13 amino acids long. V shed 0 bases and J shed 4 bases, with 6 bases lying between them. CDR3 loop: CASSLVTPDTQYF. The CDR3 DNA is TGCGCCAGCAGCTTGGTCACCCCAGATACGCAGTATTTT.

The CDR3 nucleotides are TGTGCCAGTAGTACCGGACAGGGGAACACTGAAGCTTTCTTT. It specifies CASSTGQGNTEAFF. The chain employs TRBV19 and TRBJ1-1, with 8 bases that match TRBD1. V was clipped by 4 bases and J by 1 base; unmatched bases: 2. The V gene's germline CDR1 is LNHDA and CDR2 SQIVND (reference sequence). The CDR3 runs 14 residues.

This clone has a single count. The CDR3 here is CASSTPGRGHGGTGELFF. The DNA for the CDR3 is TGTGCCAGCAGCACACCGGGCAGGGGGCACGGCGGCACCGGGGAGCTGTTTTTT. The chain employs TRBV4-2 and TRBJ2-2; TRBD1 matches at 8 bases. CDR1 and CDR2 (germline): LGHNA, YNFKEQ. The CDR3 loop spans 18 amino acids. The trim removed 5 bases at V and 4 bases at J, leaving 15 bases unmatched.